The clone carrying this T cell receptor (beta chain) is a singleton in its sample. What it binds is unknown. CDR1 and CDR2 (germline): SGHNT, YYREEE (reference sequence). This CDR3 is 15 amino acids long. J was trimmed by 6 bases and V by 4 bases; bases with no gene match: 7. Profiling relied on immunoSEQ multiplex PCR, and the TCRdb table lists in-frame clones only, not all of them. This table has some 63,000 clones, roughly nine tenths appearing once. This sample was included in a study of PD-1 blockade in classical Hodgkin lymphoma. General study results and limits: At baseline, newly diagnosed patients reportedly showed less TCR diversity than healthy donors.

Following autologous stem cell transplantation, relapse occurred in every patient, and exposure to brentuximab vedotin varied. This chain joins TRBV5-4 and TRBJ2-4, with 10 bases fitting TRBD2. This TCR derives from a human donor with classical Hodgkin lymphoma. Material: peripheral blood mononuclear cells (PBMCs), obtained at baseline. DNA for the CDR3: TGTGCCAGCAGCGCTACTAGCGGGGACTCAAACATTCAGTACTTC. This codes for CASSATSGDSNIQYF.